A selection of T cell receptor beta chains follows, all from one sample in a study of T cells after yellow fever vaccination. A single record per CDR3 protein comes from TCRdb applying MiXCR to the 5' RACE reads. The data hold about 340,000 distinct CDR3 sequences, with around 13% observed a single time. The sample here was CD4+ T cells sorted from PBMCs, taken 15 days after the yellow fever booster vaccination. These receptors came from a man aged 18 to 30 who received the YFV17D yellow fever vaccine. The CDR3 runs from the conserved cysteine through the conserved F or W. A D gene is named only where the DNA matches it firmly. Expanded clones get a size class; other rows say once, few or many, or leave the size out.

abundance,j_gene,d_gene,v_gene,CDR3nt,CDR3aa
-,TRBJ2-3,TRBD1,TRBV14,TGTGCCAGCAGCCAAGTCGGACAGGGGGTAGATACGCAGTATTTT,CASSQVGQGVDTQYF
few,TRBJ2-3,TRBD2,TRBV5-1,TGCGCCAGCAGCTCCCTCCAACTAGCGGGGGGTTATACGCAGTATTTT,CASSSLQLAGGYTQYF
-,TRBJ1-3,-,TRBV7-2,TGTGCCAGCAGCTTATTTTTGGACAGCTCTGGAAACACCATATATTTT,CASSLFLDSSGNTIYF
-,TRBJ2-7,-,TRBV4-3,TGCGCCAGCAGCCAAGTTGGCGGCGGGGTCTACGAGCAGTACTTC,CASSQVGGGVYEQYF
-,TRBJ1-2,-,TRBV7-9,TGTGCCAGCAGCCCCGAGGACAGCGGTTCCACCTTC,CASSPEDSGSTF
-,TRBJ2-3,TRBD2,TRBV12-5,TGTGCTAGTGGTTTTAGCGGGGCTACAGATACGCAGTATTTT,CASGFSGATDTQYF
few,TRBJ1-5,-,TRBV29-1,TGCAGCGTTTTTGACTGGGCCTCGGTACATCAGCCCCAGCATTTT,CSVFDWASVHQPQHF
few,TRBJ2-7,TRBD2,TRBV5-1,TGCGCCAGCAGCTTCGCTAGCGGGGACCCCATCTCCTACGAGCAGTACTTC,CASSFASGDPISYEQYF
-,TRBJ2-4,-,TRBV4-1,TGCGCCAGCAGCTCCTGGCCAGCCAAAAACATTCAGTACTTC,CASSSWPAKNIQYF
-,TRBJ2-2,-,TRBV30,TGTGCCGTTGACAGAAGAAACACCGGGGAGCTGTTTTTT,CAVDRRNTGELFF
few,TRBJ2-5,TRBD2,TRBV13,TGTGCCAGCAGCCGGCGGGGGGCGGAGACCCAGTACTTC,CASSRRGAETQYF
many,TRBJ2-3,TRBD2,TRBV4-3,TGCGCCAGCAGCCAAGAGGCAGCGGGGGGGCTGGGCACAGATACGCAGTATTTT,CASSQEAAGGLGTDTQYF
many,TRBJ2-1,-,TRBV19,TGTGCCAGTAGTATAGGGGGACGAGGGTTCTTC,CASSIGGRGFF
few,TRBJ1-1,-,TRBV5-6,TGTGCCAGCAGCTTGCAGGGCGAGGTATCTACTGAAGCTTTCTTT,CASSLQGEVSTEAFF
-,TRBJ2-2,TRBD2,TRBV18,TGTGCCAGCTCTCCCGGGACTAGCGGTCCTTACACCGGGGAGCTGTTTTTT,CASSPGTSGPYTGELFF
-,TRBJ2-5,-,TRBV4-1,TGCGCCAGCAGCCCCCTTCGGGCTCCGACCCAGTACTTC,CASSPLRAPTQYF
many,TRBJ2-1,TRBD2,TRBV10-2,TGCGCCAGCAGGGAGGAGGCGGGGGACTACAATGAGCAGTTCTTC,CASREEAGDYNEQFF
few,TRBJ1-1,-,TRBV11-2,TGTGCCAGCAGCCCTTGGGGGGTGCGCTCTGAAGCTTTCTTT,CASSPWGVRSEAFF
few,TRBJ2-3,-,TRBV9,TGTGCCAGCAATTCTCGCAGGGGCACAGATACGCAGTATTTT,CASNSRRGTDTQYF
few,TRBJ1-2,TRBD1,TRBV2,TGTGCCAGCAGGGACTCGGGACAGCTCTATGGCTACACCTTC,CASRDSGQLYGYTF
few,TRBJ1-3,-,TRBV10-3,TGTGCCATCAGGACCGACAGGAGCTCTGGAAACACCATATATTTT,CAIRTDRSSGNTIYF
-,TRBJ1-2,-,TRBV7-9,TGTGCCACTCGAGCCAGGGAAGACTATGGCTACACCTTC,CATRAREDYGYTF
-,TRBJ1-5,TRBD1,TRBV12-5,TGTGCTAGTGGACCAGGGGGTTTTCAGCCCCAGCATTTT,CASGPGGFQPQHF
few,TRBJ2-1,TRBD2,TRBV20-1,TGCAGTGCGGGACTAGCGGGGGGGCCTCGGCAGTTCTTC,CSAGLAGGPRQFF
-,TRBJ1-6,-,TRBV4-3,TGCGCCAGCAGCCAAGATGCCAGGGATAATTCACCCCTCCACTTT,CASSQDARDNSPLHF
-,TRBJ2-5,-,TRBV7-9,TGTGCCAGCAGCCCGGCGTCTGGCAGGATAGAGACCCAGTACTTC,CASSPASGRIETQYF
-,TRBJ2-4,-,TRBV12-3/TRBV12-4,TGTGCCTCGTCAGGGCAAGCCAAAAACATTCAGTACTTC,CASSGQAKNIQYF
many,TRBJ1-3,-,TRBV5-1,TGCGCCAGCAGCTTATCCCAGGTCTTTTCCTCTGGAAACACCATATATTTT,CASSLSQVFSSGNTIYF
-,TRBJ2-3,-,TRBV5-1,TGCGCCAGCAGGGACGGGACTGGCCCTCTAGGGGGTACGCAGTATTTT,CASRDGTGPLGGTQYF
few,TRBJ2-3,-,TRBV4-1,TGCGCCAGCAGCCAAGTGAGTCCGCGGGGTAGAATAGATACGCAGTATTTT,CASSQVSPRGRIDTQYF
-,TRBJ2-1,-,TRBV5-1,TGCGCCAGCAGCTTGGCGAGGACCAATGAGCAGTTCTTC,CASSLARTNEQFF
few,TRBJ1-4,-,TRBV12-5,TGTGCTAGTGGTTTGGTACGAGAAGGCCCGAATGAAAAACTGTTTTTT,CASGLVREGPNEKLFF
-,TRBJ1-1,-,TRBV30,TGTGCCCAGGGAGGCAGGCAATCGAACACTGAAGCTTTCTTT,CAQGGRQSNTEAFF
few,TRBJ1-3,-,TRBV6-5,TGTGCCAGCAGTCATCCGAGCTCTGGAAACACCATATATTTT,CASSHPSSGNTIYF
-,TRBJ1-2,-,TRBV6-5,TGTGCCAGCAGTTTCCGGGACGCTTATGGCTACACCTTC,CASSFRDAYGYTF
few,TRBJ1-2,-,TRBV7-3,TGTGCCAGCAGCCCCCAAGGAACCAACTATGGCTACACCTTC,CASSPQGTNYGYTF
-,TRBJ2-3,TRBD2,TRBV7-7,TGTGCCAGCAGCCCAACTCTAGCGGAGAGCACAGATACGCAGTATTTT,CASSPTLAESTDTQYF
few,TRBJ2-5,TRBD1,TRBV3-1,TGTGCCAGCAGCCCTACCGCAGGGGGACAAGAGACCCAGTACTTC,CASSPTAGGQETQYF
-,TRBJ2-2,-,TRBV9,TGTGCCAGCAGCGTAGAGGTCGACACCGGGGAGCTGTTTTTT,CASSVEVDTGELFF
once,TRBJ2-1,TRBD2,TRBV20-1,TGCAGTGCCTCACTAGCGGGGGGGCTCAATGAGCAGTTCTTC,CSASLAGGLNEQFF
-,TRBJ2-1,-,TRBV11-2,TGTGCCAGCAGCTTAGGGCGGGCGAACAATGAGCAGTTCTTC,CASSLGRANNEQFF
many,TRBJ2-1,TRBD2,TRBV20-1,TGCAGTGCTAGAGCTCGGGAGGGGTTCCCCTACAATGAGCAGTTCTTC,CSARAREGFPYNEQFF
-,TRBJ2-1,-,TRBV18,TGTGCCAGCTCGCCTGACTCAAGCAATGAGCAGTTCTTC,CASSPDSSNEQFF
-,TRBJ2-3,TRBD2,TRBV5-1,TGCGCCAGCAGCTTGGAGCGGGGTTTCACAGATACGCAGTATTTT,CASSLERGFTDTQYF
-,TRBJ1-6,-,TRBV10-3,TGTGCCATCCAGGGGTTCTATAATTCACCCCTCCACTTT,CAIQGFYNSPLHF
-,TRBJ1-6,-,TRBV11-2,TGTGCCAGCAGCTTATGGGGGGGGAATTCACCCCTCCACTTT,CASSLWGGNSPLHF
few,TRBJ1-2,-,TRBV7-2,TGTGCCAGCAGCTCACAGGGAGAGGGTGGCTACACCTTC,CASSSQGEGGYTF
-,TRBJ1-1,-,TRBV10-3,TGTGCCACCGCGGAACTGAACACTGAAGCTTTCTTT,CATAELNTEAFF
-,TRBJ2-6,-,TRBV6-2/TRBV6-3,TGTGCCAGCAGTTACTCGATGGTACAGGGTCTCTCTGGGGCCAACGTCCTGACTTTC,CASSYSMVQGLSGANVLTF
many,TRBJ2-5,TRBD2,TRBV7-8,TGTGCCAGCAGCCGCCCGACTAGCGGGGTGGAGACCCAGTACTTC,CASSRPTSGVETQYF